The 23 T cell receptor beta chains reported below all come from one sample, sequenced in a study of T-cell reconstitution after alpha-beta-depleted transplantation in children. Preparation of the TCRbeta library involved a method that used unique molecular identifiers. TCRdb redid the calling of the PCR reads with MiXCR, one entry per CDR3 protein. The table includes just over 950,000 distinct CDR3 sequences, under 30% detected once. The material was PBMCs, mostly from graft donor cells, obtained 360 days after TCRalphabeta/CD19-depleted stem cell transplant. The origin of the receptors is a boy less than two years old who had a stem cell transplant for SCID, so the T cells may come from the graft donor.

The V and J genes are TRBV29-1 and TRBJ1-2; D is perhaps TRBD1 (5 bases). Germline V CDR1 and CDR2: SQVTM, ANQGSEA. The CDR3 totals 13 residues. V was pared by 7 bases and J by 4 bases, with 16 bases between. For the CDR3, the DNA is TGCAGCGACGTCGGGGGGGATCTCTATGGCTACACCTTC. It yields the protein CSDVGGDLYGYTF.

V is TRBV7-3 and J is TRBJ2-3; D is unresolved. Trimming took off 2 bases at V and 2 bases at J, with 5 bases between the two ends. Germline V gene data show CDR1 as SGHTA and CDR2 as FQGTGA. This CDR3 comprises 13 residues. CDR3 loop: CASSLYFTDTQYF. The CDR3 nucleotides read TGTGCCAGCAGCTTATACTTCACAGATACGCAGTATTTT.

The chain links TRBV5-6 to TRBJ1-2; D is uncertain. The ends were cut back, 7 bases at V and 0 bases at J, with 10 bases in the middle. The germline V gene has CDR1 SGHDT and CDR2 YYEEEE. The CDR3 runs 13 residues. This chain's CDR3 is CASGLGPNYGYTF. The CDR3 DNA follows: TGTGCCAGCGGCCTCGGGCCTAACTATGGCTACACCTTC. The variable domain in full, with the rest retrieved from reference TRBV5-6 and TRBJ1-2, is DAGVTQSPTHLIKTRGQQVTLRCSPKSGHDTVSWYQQALGQGPQFIFQYYEEEERQRGNFPDRFSGHQFPNYSSELNVNALLLGDSALYLCASGLGPNYGYTFGSGTRLTVV.

This clonotype was counted a few times. The J gene is TRBJ2-7, the V gene TRBV6-2 or TRBV6-3; TRBD1 is a possible D gene (5 bases). CDR3 length: 15 amino acids. CDR1 is MNHEY, CDR2 SVGEGT, per germline. V gave up 6 bases and J gave up 5 bases, with 20 bases separating them. CDR3 loop: CASRPTRGAGDEQYF. The CDR3, as DNA: TGTGCCAGCAGGCCTACCCGTGGGGCAGGAGACGAGCAGTACTTC.

This clonotype has more than one count but fewer than ten. The rearrangement links TRBV5-1 to TRBJ2-1, with D possibly matching TRBD2 (6 bases). CDR3 size: 16 residues. Per germline, CDR1 SGHRS and CDR2 YFSETQ. V was clipped by 4 bases and J by 2 bases, with 16 bases between them. In DNA form, the CDR3 reads TGCGCCAGCAGCCCCCCGACTAGTCGCCCCTACAATGAGCAGTTCTTC. This codes for CASSPPTSRPYNEQFF.

V and J are TRBV4-2 and TRBJ2-7, with 7 bases that match TRBD2. V dropped 1 base and J dropped 0; count of bases not matched to a gene: 6. The CDR3 has 16 amino acids. The germline CDR1 and CDR2 sequences are LGHNA and YNFKEQ. DNA of the CDR3: TGTGCCAGCAGCCAAGGAGGTCTAGCGGACTCCTACGAGCAGTACTTC. Translating gives CASSQGGLADSYEQYF.

The table lists this clonotype with a few counts. The chain couples TRBV6-1 to TRBJ2-5, with 9 bases that match TRBD1. CDR1 and CDR2 (germline): MNHNS, SASEGT. V shed 6 bases, J shed 5 bases, and the junction held 7 bases outside the gene matches. This CDR3 comprises 14 residues. This chain's CDR3 is CASSDRGTGETQYF. CDR3 DNA: TGTGCCAGCAGCGACCGGGGGACAGGGGAGACCCAGTACTTC.

V gene TRBV7-2 combines with J gene TRBJ2-7; possibly TRBD1 for D (5 bases). The CDR3 spans 14 residues. V lost 8 bases, J lost 5 bases, and 19 bases lay in between. Germline V gene lookup returns CDR1 SGHTA and CDR2 FQGNSA. This chain's CDR3 is CASLLPQGYNEQYF. In DNA form, the CDR3 reads TGTGCCAGCCTCCTACCCCAGGGATATAACGAGCAGTACTTC.

A few counts support this clonotype. This rearrangement joins TRBV30 to TRBJ2-7; 8 bases line up with TRBD1. V gave up 1 base and J gave up 2 bases; unmatched junction bases: 4. Germline CDR1 is GTSNPN and CDR2 is SVGIG (reference sequence). The CDR3 loop spans 14 amino acids. The CDR3, as DNA: TGTGCCTGGAGTGCCGGGACAGGTACCTACGAGCAGTACTTC. Its translation: CAWSAGTGTYEQYF.

The chain is built from TRBV6-1 and TRBJ2-7; 9 nucleotides align to TRBD1. The CDR3 totals 15 residues. Trimming at V came to 8 bases and at J to 6 bases, leaving 14 bases not matched to a gene. Germline assignment: CDR1 MNHNS and CDR2 SASEGT. The CDR3 spells CASLWGWGTGSEQYF. The CDR3 DNA reads TGTGCCAGCTTGTGGGGGTGGGGGACAGGGTCCGAGCAGTACTTC.

The chain has TRBV29-1 and TRBJ2-1; D is undetermined. The CDR3 is 10 residues long. Trimming removed 4 bases from V and 8 bases from J, with 6 bases in between. The germline V gene has CDR1 SQVTM and CDR2 ANQGSEA. The CDR3: CSVGDYEQFF. DNA for the CDR3: TGCAGCGTTGGTGACTATGAGCAGTTCTTC.

The V gene is TRBV5-1, the J gene TRBJ1-3, with 8 nucleotides matching TRBD1. The CDR3 loop spans 16 amino acids. CDR1 SGHRS and CDR2 YFSETQ come from the germline V gene. The junction had 10 bases not matched to a gene; V was cut back by 4 bases and J by 4 bases. This chain's CDR3 is CASSLRGTGLGNTIYF. CDR3 sequence (DNA): TGCGCCAGCAGCCTCCGGGGGACAGGTTTGGGAAACACCATATATTTT. The full variable domain, completed using reference TRBV5-1 and TRBJ1-3, is KAGVTQTPRYLIKTRGQQVTLSCSPISGHRSVSWYQQTPGQGLQFLFEYFSETQRNKGNFPGRFSGRQFSNSRSEMNVSTLELGDSALYLCASSLRGTGLGNTIYFGEGSWLTVV.

The chain couples TRBV4-1 to TRBJ1-1; D is unclear. CDR3 length: 15 amino acids. Germline V gives CDR1 MGHRA, CDR2 YSYEKL. Trimming shortened V by 0 bases and J by 0 bases, and 8 bases separated the two germline ends. The CDR3 nucleotides are TGCGCCAGCAGCCAAGACGTCCCCATGAACACTGAAGCTTTCTTT. Its protein is CASSQDVPMNTEAFF.

The chain has TRBV5-1 and TRBJ2-5; TRBD1 is a possible D gene (6 bases). Per germline, CDR1 SGHRS and CDR2 YFSETQ. The CDR3 length is 15 residues. Trimming cost V 5 bases and J 0 bases, with 14 bases left between them. Here the CDR3 DNA reads TGCGCCAGCAGTCGAGCAGGGGACAACCAAGAGACCCAGTACTTC. It yields the protein CASSRAGDNQETQYF.

The chain has TRBV15 and TRBJ2-2; D gene unclear. The CDR3 consists of 14 residues. Trimming removed 5 bases from V and 4 bases from J, with 11 bases in between. Germline loops: CDR1 LNHNV, CDR2 YYDKDF (reference sequence). CDR3 DNA sequence: TGTGCCACCAGCGGCCTAATAGGCACCGGGGAGCTGTTTTTT. Amino acid sequence: CATSGLIGTGELFF.

This clonotype was detected once. The chain joins TRBV10-2 to TRBJ2-7; TRBD1 matches 8 bases. Germline-derived CDR1 and CDR2 are WSHSY and SAAADI. Trimming cost V 10 bases and J 6 bases; bases outside gene matches: 8. There are 12 residues in the CDR3. CDR3 coding DNA: TGCGCCACCACAACAGGGGGGCTCGAGCAGTACTTC. Its protein is CATTTGGLEQYF.

This chain uses TRBV20-1 with TRBJ2-7; D is unclear. The V end lost 3 bases, the J end lost 4 bases, and 10 bases lay between the germline ends. Germline V gene sequence: CDR1 DFQATT, CDR2 SNEGSKA (reference sequence). The CDR3 loop spans 12 amino acids. The CDR3 region has the DNA TGCAGTGCTAGCACTCCCCCTTACGAGCAGTACTTC. This codes for CSASTPPYEQYF.

This chain joins TRBV10-3 and TRBJ1-1; 8 bases agree with TRBD1. Germline CDR1 is ENHRY and CDR2 is SYGVKD. V trimming: 3 bases; J trimming: 7 bases; junction bases outside the gene matches: 10. The CDR3 is made up of 15 amino acids. CDR3 sequence: CAISDPGQAEVEAFF. CDR3 DNA sequence: TGTGCCATCAGTGACCCGGGACAGGCCGAAGTTGAAGCTTTCTTT.

The rearrangement links TRBV3-1 to TRBJ1-1, with D possibly TRBD1 on 5 matching bases. Trimming stripped 1 base from V and 7 bases from J, with 10 bases between. The CDR3 extends over 13 amino acids. Germline loops: CDR1 LGHDT, CDR2 YNNKEL (reference sequence). The CDR3 is CASSQVRGFEAFF. CDR3 nucleotide sequence: TGTGCCAGCAGCCAAGTAAGGGGATTTGAAGCTTTCTTT.

The chain couples TRBV5-1 to TRBJ1-1; the match to TRBD1 covers 8 bases. The CDR3 length is 16 residues. V lost 7 bases and J lost 1; bases outside the gene matches: 12. Germline V lookup: CDR1 SGHRS, CDR2 YFSETQ. The CDR3 sequence is CASAQQGVRKNTEAFF. In DNA, the CDR3 is TGCGCCAGCGCTCAACAGGGGGTTCGAAAGAACACTGAAGCTTTCTTT.

The chain joins TRBV20-1 to TRBJ1-2; tentatively, D is TRBD1 (5 bases). Germline loops: CDR1 DFQATT, CDR2 SNEGSKA (reference sequence). Trimming took 3 bases from V and 8 from J, leaving 13 bases between them. The CDR3 is made up of 12 amino acids. In nucleotides, the CDR3 is TGCAGTGCTAGCCTCCAGGGTGGCGGCTACACCTTC. It specifies CSASLQGGGYTF.

The sample holds a few counts of this clonotype. V gene TRBV4-1 combines with J gene TRBJ2-5; the D call may be TRBD1 or TRBD2 (6 bases each). The V gene's germline CDR1 is MGHRA and CDR2 YSYEKL. This CDR3 is built from 16 residues. The V and J ends lost 1 base and 1 base respectively, with 13 bases between them. The CDR3 nucleotides read TGCGCCAGCAGCCAAGCCCCGGGGGCTACCCAAGAGACCCAGTACTTC. Its protein is CASSQAPGATQETQYF.

This clonotype appeared a few times. This chain uses TRBV11-2 with TRBJ2-2; a weak D match, TRBD1 (6 bases). With 8 bases removed from V and 5 bases from J, the gap between germline ends came to 21 bases. The CDR3 spans 16 residues. Germline values: CDR1 SGHAT, CDR2 FQNNGV. CDR3 nucleotide sequence: TGTGCCAGCCGCAGGCCTGGGGCAGGGGTAACCGGGGAGCTGTTTTTT. This translates into CASRRPGAGVTGELFF.